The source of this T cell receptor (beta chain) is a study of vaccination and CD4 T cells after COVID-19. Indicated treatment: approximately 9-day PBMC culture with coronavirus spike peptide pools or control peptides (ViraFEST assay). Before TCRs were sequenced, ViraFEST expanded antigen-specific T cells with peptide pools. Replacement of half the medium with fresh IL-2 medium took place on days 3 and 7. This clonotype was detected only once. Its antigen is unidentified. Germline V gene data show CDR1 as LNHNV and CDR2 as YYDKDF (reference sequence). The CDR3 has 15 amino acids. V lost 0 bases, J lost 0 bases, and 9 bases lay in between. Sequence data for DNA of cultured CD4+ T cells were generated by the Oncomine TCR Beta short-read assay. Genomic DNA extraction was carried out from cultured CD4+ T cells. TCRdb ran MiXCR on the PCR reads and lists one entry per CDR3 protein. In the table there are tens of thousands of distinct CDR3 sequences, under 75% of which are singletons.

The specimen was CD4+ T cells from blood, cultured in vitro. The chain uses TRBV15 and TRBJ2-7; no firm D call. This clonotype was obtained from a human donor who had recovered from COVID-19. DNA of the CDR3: TGTGCCACCAGCAGAGAGCAAGGCTACTCCTACGAGCAGTACTTC. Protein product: CATSREQGYSYEQYF.